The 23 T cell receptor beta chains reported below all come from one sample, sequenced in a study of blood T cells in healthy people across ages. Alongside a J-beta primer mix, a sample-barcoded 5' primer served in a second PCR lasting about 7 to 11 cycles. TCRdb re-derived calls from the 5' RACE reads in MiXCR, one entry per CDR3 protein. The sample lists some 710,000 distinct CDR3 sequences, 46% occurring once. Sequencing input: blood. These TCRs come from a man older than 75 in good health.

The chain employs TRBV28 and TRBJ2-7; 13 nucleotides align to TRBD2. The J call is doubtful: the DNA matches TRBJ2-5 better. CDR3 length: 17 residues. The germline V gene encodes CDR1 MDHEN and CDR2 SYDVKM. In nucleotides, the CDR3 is TGTGCCAGCAGTTGGGACACTAGCGGGGGGGACGGGGAGACCCAGTACTTC. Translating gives CASSWDTSGGDGETQYF.

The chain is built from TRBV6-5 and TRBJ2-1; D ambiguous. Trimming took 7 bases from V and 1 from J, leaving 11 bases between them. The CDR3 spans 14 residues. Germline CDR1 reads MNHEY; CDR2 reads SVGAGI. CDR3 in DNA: TGTGCCAGCAACGCGGATCCTTCCTACAATGAGCAGTTCTTC. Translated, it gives CASNADPSYNEQFF.

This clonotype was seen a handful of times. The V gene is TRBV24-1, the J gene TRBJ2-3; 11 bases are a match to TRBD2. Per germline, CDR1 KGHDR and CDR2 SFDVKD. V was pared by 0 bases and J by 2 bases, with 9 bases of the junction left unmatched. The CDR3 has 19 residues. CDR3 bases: TGTGCCACCAGTGATTTGCAAATAGCGGGAGGGCCCTACACAGATACGCAGTATTTT. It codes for CATSDLQIAGGPYTDTQYF.

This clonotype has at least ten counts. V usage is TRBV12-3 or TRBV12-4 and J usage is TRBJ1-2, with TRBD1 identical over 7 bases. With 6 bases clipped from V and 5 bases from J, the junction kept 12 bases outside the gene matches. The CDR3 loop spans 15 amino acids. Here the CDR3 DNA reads TGTGCCAGCAGCTCTACGGGACAGCGTCCTTATGGCTACACCTTC. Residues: CASSSTGQRPYGYTF.

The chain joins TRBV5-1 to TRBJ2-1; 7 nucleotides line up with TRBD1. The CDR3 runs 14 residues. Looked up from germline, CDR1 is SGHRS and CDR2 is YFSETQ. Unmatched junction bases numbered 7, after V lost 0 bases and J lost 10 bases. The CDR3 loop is CASSLDASRGEQFF. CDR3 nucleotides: TGCGCCAGCAGCTTGGATGCCAGCAGGGGGGAGCAGTTCTTC.

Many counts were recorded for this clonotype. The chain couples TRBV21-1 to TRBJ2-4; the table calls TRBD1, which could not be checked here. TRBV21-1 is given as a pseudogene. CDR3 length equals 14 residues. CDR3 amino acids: CASKGQLAKNIQYF. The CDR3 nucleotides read TGTGCCAGCAAAGGACAGCTAGCCAAAAACATTCAGTACTTC.

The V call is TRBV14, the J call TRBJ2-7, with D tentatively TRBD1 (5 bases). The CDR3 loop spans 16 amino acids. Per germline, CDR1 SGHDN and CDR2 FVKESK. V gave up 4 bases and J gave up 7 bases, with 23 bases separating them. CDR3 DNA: TGTGCCAGCAGCCGCGACTTGGCAGGGTCAAAGGATGAGCAGTACTTC. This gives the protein CASSRDLAGSKDEQYF.

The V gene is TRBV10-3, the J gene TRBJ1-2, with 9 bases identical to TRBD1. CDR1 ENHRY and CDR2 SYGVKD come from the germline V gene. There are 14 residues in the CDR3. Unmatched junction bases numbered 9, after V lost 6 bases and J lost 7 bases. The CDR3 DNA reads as TGTGCCATCAGCCGGACAGGGGAGGCCGCTGGCTACACCTTC. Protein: CAISRTGEAAGYTF.

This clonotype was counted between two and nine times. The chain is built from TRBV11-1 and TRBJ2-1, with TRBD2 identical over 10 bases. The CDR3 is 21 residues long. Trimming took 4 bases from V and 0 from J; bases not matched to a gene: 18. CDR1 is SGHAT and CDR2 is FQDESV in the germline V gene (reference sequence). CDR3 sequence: CASSSPGLASKSPSSYNEQFF. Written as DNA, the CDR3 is TGTGCCAGCAGCTCTCCGGGACTAGCGAGCAAAAGTCCGAGCTCCTACAATGAGCAGTTCTTC.

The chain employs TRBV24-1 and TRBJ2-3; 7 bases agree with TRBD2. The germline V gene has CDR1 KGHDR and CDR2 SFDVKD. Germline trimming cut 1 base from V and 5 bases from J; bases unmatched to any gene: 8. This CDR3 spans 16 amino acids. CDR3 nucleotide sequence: TGTGCCACCAGTGATTTACGGGCGGGAGAAGGAGATACGCAGTATTTT. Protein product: CATSDLRAGEGDTQYF.

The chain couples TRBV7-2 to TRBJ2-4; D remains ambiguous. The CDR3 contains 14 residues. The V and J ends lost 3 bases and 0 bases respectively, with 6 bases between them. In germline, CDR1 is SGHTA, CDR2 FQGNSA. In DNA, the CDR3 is TGTGCCAGCAGCTTGCGGAGAGCCAAAAACATTCAGTACTTC. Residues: CASSLRRAKNIQYF.

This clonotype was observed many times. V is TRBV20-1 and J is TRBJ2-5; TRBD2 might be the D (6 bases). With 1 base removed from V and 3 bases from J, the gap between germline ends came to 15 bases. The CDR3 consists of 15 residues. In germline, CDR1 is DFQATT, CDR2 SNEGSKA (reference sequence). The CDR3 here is CSARVLAVAEETQYF. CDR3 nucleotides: TGCAGTGCTAGAGTCTTAGCGGTAGCGGAAGAGACCCAGTACTTC.

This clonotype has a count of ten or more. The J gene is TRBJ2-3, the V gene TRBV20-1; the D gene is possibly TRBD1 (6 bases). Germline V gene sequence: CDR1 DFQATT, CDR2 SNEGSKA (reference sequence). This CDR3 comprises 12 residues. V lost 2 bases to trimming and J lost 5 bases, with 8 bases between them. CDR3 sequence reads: CSARQGGDTQYF. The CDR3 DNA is TGCAGTGCTAGACAAGGGGGAGATACGCAGTATTTT.

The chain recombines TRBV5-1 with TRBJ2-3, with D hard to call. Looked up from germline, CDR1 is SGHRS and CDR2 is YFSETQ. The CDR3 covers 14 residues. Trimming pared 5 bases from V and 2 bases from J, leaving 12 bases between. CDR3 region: CASSEGLITDTQYF. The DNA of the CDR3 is TGCGCCAGCAGTGAAGGGCTAATCACAGATACGCAGTATTTT.

The CDR3 DNA follows: TGCAGTGCTAGAGTACTGGGACAGGGGAGGACAGATACGCAGTATTTT. Amino acids: CSARVLGQGRTDTQYF. V gene TRBV20-1 combines with J gene TRBJ2-3; 10 bases fit TRBD1. Losses at the gene ends were 1 base for V and 3 bases for J; bases not matched to a gene: 7. CDR3 length: 16 residues. CDR1 is DFQATT, CDR2 SNEGSKA, per germline (reference sequence).

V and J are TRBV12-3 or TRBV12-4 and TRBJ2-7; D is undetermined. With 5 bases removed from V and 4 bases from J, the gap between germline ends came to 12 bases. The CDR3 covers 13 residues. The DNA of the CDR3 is TGTGCCAGCAGTGTAGGCAGGATGTACGAGCAGTACTTC. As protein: CASSVGRMYEQYF.

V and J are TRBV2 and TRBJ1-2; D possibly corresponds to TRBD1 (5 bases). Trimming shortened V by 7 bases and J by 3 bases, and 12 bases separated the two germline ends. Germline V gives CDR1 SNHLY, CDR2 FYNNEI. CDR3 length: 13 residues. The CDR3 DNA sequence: TGTGCCAGCATGGGGGAGGTCTACTATGGCTACACCTTC. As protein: CASMGEVYYGYTF.

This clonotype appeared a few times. DNA of the CDR3: TGTGCCAGCAGCTCAAAAGCGGGAGGTCCCACCTACGAGCAGTACTTC. Its protein is CASSSKAGGPTYEQYF. The chain links TRBV11-1 to TRBJ2-7, with TRBD2 matching over 9 bases. V shed 4 bases and J 2 bases; nucleotides not matched to a gene: 9. CDR3 size: 16 residues. CDR1 and CDR2 from the germline V gene are SGHAT and FQDESV (reference sequence).

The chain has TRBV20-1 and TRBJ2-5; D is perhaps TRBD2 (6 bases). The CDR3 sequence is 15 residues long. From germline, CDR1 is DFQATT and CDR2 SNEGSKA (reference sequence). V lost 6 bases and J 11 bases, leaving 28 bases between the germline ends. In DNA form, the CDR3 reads TGCAGTGCCGTGGGCGGACGGGGGTCGAATAATGAGCAGTACTTC. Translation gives CSAVGGRGSNNEQYF.

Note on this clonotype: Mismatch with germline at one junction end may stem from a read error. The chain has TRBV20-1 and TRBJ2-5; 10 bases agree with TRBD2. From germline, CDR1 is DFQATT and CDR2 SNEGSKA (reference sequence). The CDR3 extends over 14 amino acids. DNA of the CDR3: TGCAGTGCTTATACTCTAGCGGGAGAAGAGACCCGGTACTTC. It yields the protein CSAYTLAGEETRYF.

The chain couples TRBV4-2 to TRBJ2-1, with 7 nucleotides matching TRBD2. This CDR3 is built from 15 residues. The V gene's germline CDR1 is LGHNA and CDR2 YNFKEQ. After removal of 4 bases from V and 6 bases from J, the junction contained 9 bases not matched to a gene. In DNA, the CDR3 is TGTGCCAGCAGCCTTGGTGTAGCGGGCTTCAATGAGCAGTTCTTC. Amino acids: CASSLGVAGFNEQFF.

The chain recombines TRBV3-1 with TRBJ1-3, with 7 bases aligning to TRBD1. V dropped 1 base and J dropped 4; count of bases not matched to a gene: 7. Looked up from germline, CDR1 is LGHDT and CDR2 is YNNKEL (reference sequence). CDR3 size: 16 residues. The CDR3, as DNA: TGTGCCAGCAGCCAAGGCATTACAGGGGCCGGAAACACCATATATTTT. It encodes CASSQGITGAGNTIYF.

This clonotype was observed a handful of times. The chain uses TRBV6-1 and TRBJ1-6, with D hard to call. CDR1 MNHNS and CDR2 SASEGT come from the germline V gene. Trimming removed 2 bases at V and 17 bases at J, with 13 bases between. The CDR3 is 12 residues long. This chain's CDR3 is CASSELVLQVHF. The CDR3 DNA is TGTGCCAGCAGTGAACTCGTTCTTCAGGTCCACTTT.